A selection of T cell receptor beta chains follows, all from one sample in a study of response to subunit inactivated influenza vaccine. TCRdb independently ran MiXCR on the RT-PCR reads; one entry per CDR3 protein. The sample gives some 300,000 distinct CDR3 sequences, roughly 22% of which show up once; 10% is in the top ten. The source was PBMCs from blood, collected about 20 months after vaccination. All receptors come from a man aged 50 to 69 who received an inactivated influenza vaccine. Each CDR3 is given with its conserved first and last residue. The order of the fields is CDR3 protein, D gene, V gene, clone size. D genes are given only for firm matches. A row's size may be missing; if present it is once, few, many or a size class.

CDR3aa: CASSPRQESYNEQFF
d_gene: NA
v_gene: TRBV5-1
abundance: NA

CDR3aa: CASSAGPRTPLHF
d_gene: NA
v_gene: TRBV2
abundance: NA

CDR3aa: CASSEARGWSTEAFF
d_gene: NA
v_gene: TRBV2
abundance: NA

CDR3aa: CASSPAGTTLIDSPLHF
d_gene: NA
v_gene: TRBV5-1
abundance: few

CDR3aa: CASSTDRGGNQPQHF
d_gene: TRBD1
v_gene: TRBV12-3/TRBV12-4
abundance: few

CDR3aa: CASNDHSGTYNEQFF
d_gene: TRBD2
v_gene: TRBV28
abundance: once

CDR3aa: CASSAALDGLWGEALHF
d_gene: NA
v_gene: TRBV4-3
abundance: few

CDR3aa: CAWSVPSGTLNTGELFF
d_gene: NA
v_gene: TRBV30
abundance: NA

CDR3aa: CASSYMTGTNEKLFF
d_gene: TRBD1
v_gene: TRBV7-9
abundance: many

CDR3aa: CASSRGTGGTGELFF
d_gene: TRBD1
v_gene: TRBV7-3
abundance: few

CDR3aa: CSARETTSTDTQYF
d_gene: NA
v_gene: TRBV20-1
abundance: NA

CDR3aa: CASSPSGQGHNSPLHF
d_gene: NA
v_gene: TRBV28
abundance: NA

CDR3aa: CSARRPIGGPDTQYF
d_gene: NA
v_gene: TRBV20-1
abundance: many

CDR3aa: CASRLNYDTSLFF
d_gene: NA
v_gene: TRBV28
abundance: NA

CDR3aa: CSAGVGTGTDTQYF
d_gene: NA
v_gene: TRBV20-1
abundance: few

CDR3aa: CASSQGGRQGPRYGYTF
d_gene: TRBD1
v_gene: TRBV3-1
abundance: few

CDR3aa: CASRGQTTDEQYF
d_gene: NA
v_gene: TRBV25-1
abundance: NA

CDR3aa: CASSLARTGGLFF
d_gene: TRBD1
v_gene: TRBV7-2
abundance: NA

CDR3aa: CASSLNPGGEQYF
d_gene: TRBD1
v_gene: TRBV27
abundance: NA

CDR3aa: CASSQTQDRYEQYF
d_gene: NA
v_gene: TRBV28
abundance: NA

CDR3aa: CASSFRDRGTEAFF
d_gene: TRBD1
v_gene: TRBV14
abundance: NA

CDR3aa: CASSLVRISPLHF
d_gene: NA
v_gene: TRBV5-5
abundance: NA

CDR3aa: CASISSGTAEAFF
d_gene: NA
v_gene: TRBV6-1
abundance: many

CDR3aa: CASSRNKQGAREETQYF
d_gene: TRBD1
v_gene: TRBV28
abundance: few

CDR3aa: CASSLMNDYNEQFF
d_gene: NA
v_gene: TRBV5-1
abundance: NA

CDR3aa: CASKDGSSGNTIYF
d_gene: NA
v_gene: TRBV12-3/TRBV12-4
abundance: many

CDR3aa: CASNPTGVWYTEAFF
d_gene: TRBD1
v_gene: TRBV19
abundance: NA

CDR3aa: CASSHRTGTLSSYNEQFF
d_gene: NA
v_gene: TRBV6-1
abundance: NA

CDR3aa: CASSFSAAGTSKGSSTDTQYF
d_gene: TRBD2
v_gene: TRBV11-2
abundance: NA